This is a list of T cell receptor beta chains from one sample in a study of T cell repertoires in cytomegalovirus infection. TCRdb used MiXCR to reprocess the reads, holding one entry per CDR3 protein. Counted here are nearly 700,000 distinct CDR3 sequences, 30% to 35% occurring once; the ten biggest clones make up approximately 18%. Antigen specificity for these receptors is unknown. Sequenced material: cultured PBMCs, taken from culture after CMV antigen stimulation. Source of these receptors: a human donor in good health (CMV status not recorded). Some clones in this sample may be carry-over from other donors' samples. Both conserved end residues are trimmed from each CDR3. The order of the fields is V gene, CDR3 length, J gene, CDR3 protein.

V: TRBV12-3/TRBV12-4; length: 13; J: TRBJ2-3; CDR3: ASSLAGDPPDTQY
V: TRBV6-5; length: 13; J: TRBJ1-6; CDR3: ASRRGTVINSPLH
V: TRBV11-2; length: 11; J: TRBJ2-1; CDR3: ASSPGGGYEQF
V: TRBV4-3; length: 14; J: TRBJ2-7; CDR3: ASSQDLGQFTYEQY
V: TRBV6-1; length: 12; J: TRBJ1-5; CDR3: ASRRTGGGQPQH
V: TRBV4-2; length: 15; J: TRBJ1-1; CDR3: ASSQMGSRRPNTEAF
V: TRBV7-2; length: 13; J: TRBJ2-2; CDR3: ASSLGGDPSGELF
V: TRBV7-9; length: 17; J: TRBJ2-3; CDR3: ASSPRLAGGRFGTDTQY
V: TRBV5-6; length: 12; J: TRBJ2-5; CDR3: ASSSGWGRETQY
V: TRBV7-6; length: 13; J: TRBJ2-2; CDR3: ASSRAAIETGELF
V: TRBV7-9; length: 13; J: TRBJ1-1; CDR3: ASSPQGVMNTEAF
V: TRBV5-4; length: 13; J: TRBJ2-7; CDR3: ASSLDRRGFGEQY
V: TRBV19; length: 11; J: TRBJ1-5; CDR3: ASRDLSNQPQH
V: TRBV12-3/TRBV12-4; length: 11; J: TRBJ1-2; CDR3: ASIRDRGDGYT
V: TRBV11-2; length: 15; J: TRBJ1-6; CDR3: ASYTRGSDPYNSPLH
V: TRBV7-2; length: 11; J: TRBJ2-3; CDR3: AGGGVGTDTQY
V: TRBV7-9; length: 16; J: TRBJ2-1; CDR3: ASSPSSKDRAPYNEQF
V: TRBV7-9; length: 12; J: TRBJ2-2; CDR3: ASSYGEYTGELF
V: TRBV6-5; length: 12; J: TRBJ2-5; CDR3: ASSGWGSQETQY
V: TRBV12-3/TRBV12-4; length: 14; J: TRBJ2-3; CDR3: ASSPTGTSGKDTQY
V: TRBV4-3; length: 13; J: TRBJ2-1; CDR3: ASSQVASGYNEQF
V: TRBV19; length: 13; J: TRBJ1-6; CDR3: ASTAEARRNSPLH
V: TRBV4-1; length: 14; J: TRBJ2-2; CDR3: ASSQTSGGWTGELF
V: TRBV14; length: 15; J: TRBJ2-7; CDR3: ASSQRSRLADPHEQY
V: TRBV12-3/TRBV12-4; length: 13; J: TRBJ1-3; CDR3: ASSGAGASGNTIY
V: TRBV2; length: 11; J: TRBJ1-2; CDR3: ASSLQGEDGYT
V: TRBV7-9; length: 11; J: TRBJ1-2; CDR3: ASSVIGDYGYT
V: TRBV6-6; length: 18; J: TRBJ2-3; CDR3: ASSRPRASGRAPHTDTQY
V: TRBV10-3; length: 12; J: TRBJ1-2; CDR3: AISQGQGARSYT
V: TRBV28; length: 8; J: TRBJ1-2; CDR3: ASGVYGYT
V: TRBV12-3/TRBV12-4; length: 13; J: TRBJ2-7; CDR3: ASRRDRVGHYEQY
V: TRBV12-3/TRBV12-4; length: 12; J: TRBJ1-5; CDR3: ASRVGGANQPQH
V: TRBV20-1; length: 13; J: TRBJ1-5; CDR3: SASEPLYSNQPQH
V: TRBV6-6; length: 11; J: TRBJ2-7; CDR3: ASSYGTNYEQY